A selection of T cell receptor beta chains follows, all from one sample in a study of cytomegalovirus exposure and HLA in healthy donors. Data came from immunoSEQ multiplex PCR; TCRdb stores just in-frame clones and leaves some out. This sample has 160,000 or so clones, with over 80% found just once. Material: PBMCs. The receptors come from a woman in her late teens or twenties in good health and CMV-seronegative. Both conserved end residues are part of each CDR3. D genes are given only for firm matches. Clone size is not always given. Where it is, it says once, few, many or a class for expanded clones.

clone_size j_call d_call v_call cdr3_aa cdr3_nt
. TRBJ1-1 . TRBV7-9 CASSLAGGNTEAFF TGTGCCAGCAGCTTGGCGGGGGGCAACACTGAAGCTTTCTTT
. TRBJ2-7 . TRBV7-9 CASSQRGRPYEQYF TGTGCCAGCAGCCAACGGGGGAGGCCCTACGAGCAGTACTTC
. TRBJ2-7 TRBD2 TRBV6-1 CASSRQRGDEQYF TGTGCCAGCAGTAGGCAACGGGGGGACGAGCAGTACTTC
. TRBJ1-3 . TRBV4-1 CASSQQQRFSGNTIYF TGCGCCAGCAGCCAACAACAGAGATTCTCTGGAAACACCATATATTTT
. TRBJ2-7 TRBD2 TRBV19 CASSEGGTYEQYF TGTGCCAGTAGTGAGGGAGGGACGTACGAGCAGTACTTC
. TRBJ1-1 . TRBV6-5 CASSYSLPIPRAFF TGTGCCAGCAGTTACTCCTTACCGATACCCAGAGCTTTCTTT
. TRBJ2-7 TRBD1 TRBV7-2 CASSNRQGASEQYF TGTGCCAGCAGCAACAGACAGGGGGCGTCCGAGCAGTACTTC
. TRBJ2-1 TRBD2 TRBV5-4 CASSQSGAGYNEQFF TGTGCCAGCAGTCAGAGCGGGGCAGGGTACAATGAGCAGTTCTTC
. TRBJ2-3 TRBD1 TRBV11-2 CASSLTTRDSLRDTQYF TGTGCCAGCAGCCTAACGACCCGGGACAGCCTGAGAGATACGCAGTATTTT
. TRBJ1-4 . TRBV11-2 CASSLGWPATNEKLFF TGTGCCAGCAGCCTTGGTTGGCCAGCAACTAATGAAAAACTGTTTTTT
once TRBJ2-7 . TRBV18 CASSPGHEQYF TGTGCCAGCTCACCAGGGCACGAGCAGTACTTC
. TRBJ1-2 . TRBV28 CASSLRRGYGYTF TGTGCCAGCAGCCTTCGAAGGGGCTATGGCTACACCTTC
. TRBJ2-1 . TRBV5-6 CASSTLTGASYNEQFF TGTGCCAGCAGCACCCTGACAGGAGCCTCCTACAATGAGCAGTTCTTC
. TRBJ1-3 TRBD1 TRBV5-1 CASSRRQGTGNTIYF TGCGCCAGCAGCCGCCGACAGGGAACTGGAAACACCATATATTTT
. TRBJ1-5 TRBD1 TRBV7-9 CASSSGTGDNQPQHF TGTGCCAGCAGCTCAGGGACAGGGGACAATCAGCCCCAGCATTTT
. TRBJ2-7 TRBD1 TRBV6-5 CASSPRTGYEQYF TGTGCCAGCAGTCCCCGGACAGGCTACGAGCAGTACTTC